This T cell receptor beta chain emerged from a study of cytomegalovirus exposure and HLA in healthy donors. Study-wide points: Rare TCR sequences dominated, though some public TCRs recurred in many donors. An analysis was carried out at a later point. It showed that HLA-associated TCR beta chains were more clonally expanded than equally common non-associated chains.

Primers for the PCR totalled 60 Vbeta and 13 Jbeta. Sequenced by immunoSEQ multiplex PCR; TCRdb stores in-frame clones only, minus some. In all, the sample yields more than 200,000 clones. With regard to this clone: The antigen remains unidentified.

Trimming shortened V by 1 base and J by 12 bases, and 13 bases separated the two germline ends. Per the germline V gene, CDR1 is SGHTA and CDR2 is FQGNSA. The CDR3 contains 13 residues. The receptor was derived from a woman between 25 and 40 years old in good health and CMV-seropositive. The sequencing input was PBMCs. The V and J genes are TRBV7-2 and TRBJ1-5; D unclear. The CDR3 DNA is TGTGCCAGCAGCTTAGGAGCCATCAACGTCCAGCATTTT. It translates to CASSLGAINVQHF.